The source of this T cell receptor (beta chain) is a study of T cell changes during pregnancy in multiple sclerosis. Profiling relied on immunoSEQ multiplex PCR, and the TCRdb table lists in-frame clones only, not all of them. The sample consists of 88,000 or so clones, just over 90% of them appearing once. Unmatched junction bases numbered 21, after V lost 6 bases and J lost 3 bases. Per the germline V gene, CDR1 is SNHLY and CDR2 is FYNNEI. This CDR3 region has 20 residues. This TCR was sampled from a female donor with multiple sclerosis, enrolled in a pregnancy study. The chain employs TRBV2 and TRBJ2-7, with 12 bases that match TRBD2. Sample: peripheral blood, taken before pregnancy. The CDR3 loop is CASRVAPSGPSGRACYEQYF. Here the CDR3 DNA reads TGTGCCAGCAGAGTGGCACCGAGCGGGCCTAGCGGGAGGGCCTGCTACGAGCAGTACTTC.